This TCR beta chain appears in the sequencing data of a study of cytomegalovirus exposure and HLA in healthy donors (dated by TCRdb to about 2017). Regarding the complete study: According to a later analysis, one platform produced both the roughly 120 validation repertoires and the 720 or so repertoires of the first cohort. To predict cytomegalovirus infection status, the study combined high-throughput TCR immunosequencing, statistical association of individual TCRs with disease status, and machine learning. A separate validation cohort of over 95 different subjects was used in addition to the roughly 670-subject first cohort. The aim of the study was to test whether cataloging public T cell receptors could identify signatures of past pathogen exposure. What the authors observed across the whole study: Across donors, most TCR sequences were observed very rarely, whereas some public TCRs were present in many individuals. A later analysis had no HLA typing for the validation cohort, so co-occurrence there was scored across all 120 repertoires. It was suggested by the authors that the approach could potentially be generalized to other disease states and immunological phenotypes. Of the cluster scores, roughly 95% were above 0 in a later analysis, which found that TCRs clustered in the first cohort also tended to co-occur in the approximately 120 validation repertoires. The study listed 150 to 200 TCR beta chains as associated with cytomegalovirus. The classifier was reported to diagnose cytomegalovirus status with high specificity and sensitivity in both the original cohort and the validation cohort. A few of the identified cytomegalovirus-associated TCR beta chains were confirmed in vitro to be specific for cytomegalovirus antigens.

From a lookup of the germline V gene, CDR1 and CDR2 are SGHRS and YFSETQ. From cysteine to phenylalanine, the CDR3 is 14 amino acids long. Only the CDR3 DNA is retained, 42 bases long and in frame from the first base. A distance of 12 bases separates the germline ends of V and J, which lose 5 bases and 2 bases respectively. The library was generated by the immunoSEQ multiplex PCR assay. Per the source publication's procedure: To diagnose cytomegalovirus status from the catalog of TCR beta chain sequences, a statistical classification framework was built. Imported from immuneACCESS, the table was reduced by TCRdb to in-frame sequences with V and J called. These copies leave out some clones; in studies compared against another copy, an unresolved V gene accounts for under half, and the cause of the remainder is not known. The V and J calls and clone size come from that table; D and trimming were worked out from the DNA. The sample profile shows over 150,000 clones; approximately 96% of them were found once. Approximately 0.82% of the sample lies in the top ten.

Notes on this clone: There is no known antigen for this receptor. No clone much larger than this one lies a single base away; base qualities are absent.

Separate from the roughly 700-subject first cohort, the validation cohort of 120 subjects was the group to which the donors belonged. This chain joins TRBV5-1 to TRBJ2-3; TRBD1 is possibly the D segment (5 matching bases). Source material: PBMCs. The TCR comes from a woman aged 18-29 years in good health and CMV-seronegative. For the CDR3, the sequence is CASRVVGDTDTQYF. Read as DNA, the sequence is TGCGCCAGCAGGGTGGTAGGGGACACAGATACGCAGTATTTT.